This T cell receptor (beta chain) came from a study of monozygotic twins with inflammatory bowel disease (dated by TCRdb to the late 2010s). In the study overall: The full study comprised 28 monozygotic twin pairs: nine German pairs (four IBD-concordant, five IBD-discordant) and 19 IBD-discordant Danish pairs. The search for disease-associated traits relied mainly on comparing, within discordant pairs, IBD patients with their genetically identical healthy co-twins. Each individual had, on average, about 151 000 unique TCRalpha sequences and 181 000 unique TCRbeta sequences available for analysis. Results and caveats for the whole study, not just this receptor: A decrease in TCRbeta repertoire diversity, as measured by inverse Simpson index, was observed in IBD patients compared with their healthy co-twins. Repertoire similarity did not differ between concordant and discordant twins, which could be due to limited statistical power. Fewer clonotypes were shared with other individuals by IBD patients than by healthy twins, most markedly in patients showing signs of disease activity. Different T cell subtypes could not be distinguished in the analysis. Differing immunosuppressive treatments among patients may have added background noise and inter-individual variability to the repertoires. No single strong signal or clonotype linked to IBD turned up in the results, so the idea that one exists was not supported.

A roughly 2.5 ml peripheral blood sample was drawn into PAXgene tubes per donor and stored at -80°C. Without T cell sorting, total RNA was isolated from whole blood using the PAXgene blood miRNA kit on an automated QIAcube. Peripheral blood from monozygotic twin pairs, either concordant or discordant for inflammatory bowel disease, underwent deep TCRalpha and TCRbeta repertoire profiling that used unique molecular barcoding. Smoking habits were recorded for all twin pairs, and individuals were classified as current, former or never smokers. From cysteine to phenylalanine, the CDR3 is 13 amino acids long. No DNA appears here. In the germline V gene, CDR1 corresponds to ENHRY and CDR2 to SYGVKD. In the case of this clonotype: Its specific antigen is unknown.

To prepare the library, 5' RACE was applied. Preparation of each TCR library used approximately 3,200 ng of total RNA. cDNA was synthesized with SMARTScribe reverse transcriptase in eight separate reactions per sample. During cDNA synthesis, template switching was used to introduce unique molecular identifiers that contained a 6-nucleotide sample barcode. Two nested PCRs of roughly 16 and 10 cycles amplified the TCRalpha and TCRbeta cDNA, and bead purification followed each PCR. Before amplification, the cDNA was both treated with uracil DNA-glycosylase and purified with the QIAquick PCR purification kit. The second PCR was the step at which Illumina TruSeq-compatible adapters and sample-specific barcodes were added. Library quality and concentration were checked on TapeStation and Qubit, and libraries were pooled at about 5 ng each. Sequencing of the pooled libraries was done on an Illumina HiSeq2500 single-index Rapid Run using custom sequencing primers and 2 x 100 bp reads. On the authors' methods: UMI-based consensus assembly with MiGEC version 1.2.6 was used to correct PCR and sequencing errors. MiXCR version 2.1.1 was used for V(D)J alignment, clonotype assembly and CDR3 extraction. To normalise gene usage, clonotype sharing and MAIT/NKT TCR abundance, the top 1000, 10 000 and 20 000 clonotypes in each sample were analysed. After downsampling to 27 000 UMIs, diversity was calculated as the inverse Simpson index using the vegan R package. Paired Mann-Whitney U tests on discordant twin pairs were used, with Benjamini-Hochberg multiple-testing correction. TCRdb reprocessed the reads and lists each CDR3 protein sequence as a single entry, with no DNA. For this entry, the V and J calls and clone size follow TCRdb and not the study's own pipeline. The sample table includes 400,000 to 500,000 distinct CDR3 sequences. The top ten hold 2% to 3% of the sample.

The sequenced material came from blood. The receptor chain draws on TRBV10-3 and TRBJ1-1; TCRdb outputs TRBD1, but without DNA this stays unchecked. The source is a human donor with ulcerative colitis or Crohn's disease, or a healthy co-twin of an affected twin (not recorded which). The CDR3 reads CAVTGAVNTEAFF.